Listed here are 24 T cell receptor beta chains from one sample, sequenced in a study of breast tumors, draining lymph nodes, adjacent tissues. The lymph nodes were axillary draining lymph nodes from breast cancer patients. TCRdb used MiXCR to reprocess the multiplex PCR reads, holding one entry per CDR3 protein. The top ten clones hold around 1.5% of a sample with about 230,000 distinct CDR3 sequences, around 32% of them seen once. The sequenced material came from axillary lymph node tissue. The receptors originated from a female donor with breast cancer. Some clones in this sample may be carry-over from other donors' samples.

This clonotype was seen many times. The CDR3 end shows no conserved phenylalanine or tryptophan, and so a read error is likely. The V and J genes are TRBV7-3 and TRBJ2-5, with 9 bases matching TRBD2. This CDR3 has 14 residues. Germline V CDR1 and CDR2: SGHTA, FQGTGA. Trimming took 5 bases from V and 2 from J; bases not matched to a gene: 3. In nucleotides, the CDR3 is TGTGCCAGCAGCCCAACTAGCGGGCAAGAGACCCAGTACCTC. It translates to CASSPTSGQETQYL.

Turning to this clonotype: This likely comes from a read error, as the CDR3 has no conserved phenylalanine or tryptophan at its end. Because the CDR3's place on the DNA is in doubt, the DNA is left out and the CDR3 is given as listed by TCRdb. CDR3 sequence reads: CSVRGQGNL. The chain is built from TRBV29-1 and TRBJ2-6; the table names TRBD1, a call not compared with the DNA. The CDR3 length equals 9 residues, ends included. Germline V gene data show CDR1 as SQVTM and CDR2 as ANQGSEA.

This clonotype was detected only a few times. CDR3 sequence (DNA): TGTGCCAGCATCCCTAGCGGATCCTACGAGCAGTACTTC. It yields the protein CASIPSGSYEQYF. The chain uses TRBV6-2 or TRBV6-3 and TRBJ2-7; 7 nucleotides line up with TRBD2. Germline CDR1 is MNHEY and CDR2 is SVGEGT. The CDR3 extends over 13 amino acids. V shed 7 bases and J 1 base; nucleotides not matched to a gene: 4.

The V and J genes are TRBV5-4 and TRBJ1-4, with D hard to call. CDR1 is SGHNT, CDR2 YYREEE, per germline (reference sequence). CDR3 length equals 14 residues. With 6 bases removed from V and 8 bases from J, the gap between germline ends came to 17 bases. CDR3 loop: CASTNTGKKEKLFF. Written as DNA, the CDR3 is TGTGCCAGCACCAACACCGGGAAGAAAGAAAAACTGTTTTTT. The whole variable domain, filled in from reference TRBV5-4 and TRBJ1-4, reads ETGVTQSPTHLIKTRGQQVTLRCSSQSGHNTVSWYQQALGQGPQFIFQYYREEENGRGNFPPRFSGLQFPNYSSELNVNALELDDSALYLCASTNTGKKEKLFFGSGTQLSVL.

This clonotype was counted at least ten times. CDR3 sequence: CASSTTPTGTGDSPLHF. The CDR3, as DNA: TGTGCCAGTAGTACAACACCTACCGGGACAGGGGATTCACCCCTCCACTTT. V gene TRBV19 combines with J gene TRBJ1-6, with 10 bases identical to TRBD1. With 4 bases clipped from V and 8 bases from J, the junction kept 11 bases outside the gene matches. Germline V lookup: CDR1 LNHDA, CDR2 SQIVND (reference sequence). The length of the CDR3 is 17 residues.

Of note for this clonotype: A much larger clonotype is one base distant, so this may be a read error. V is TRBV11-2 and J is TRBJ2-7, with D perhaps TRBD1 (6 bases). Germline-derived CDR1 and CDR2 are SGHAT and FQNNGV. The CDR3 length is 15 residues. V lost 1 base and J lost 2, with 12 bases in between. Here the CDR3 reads CASSLGRGSPYEQYF. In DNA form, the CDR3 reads TGTGCCAGCAGCTTAGGTAGGGGGTCCCCCTACGAGCAGTACTTC.

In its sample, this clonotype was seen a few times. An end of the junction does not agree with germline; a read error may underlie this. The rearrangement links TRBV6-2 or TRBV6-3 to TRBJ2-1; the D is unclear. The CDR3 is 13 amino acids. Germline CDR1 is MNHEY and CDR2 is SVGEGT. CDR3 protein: CASSHSLNYEQFF. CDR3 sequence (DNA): TGTGCCAGCAGTCACTCTCTAAACTATGAGCAGTTCTTC.

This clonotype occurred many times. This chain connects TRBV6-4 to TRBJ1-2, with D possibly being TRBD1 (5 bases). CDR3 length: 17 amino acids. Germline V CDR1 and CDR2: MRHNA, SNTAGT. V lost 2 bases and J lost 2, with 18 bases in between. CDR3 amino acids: CASSDPRDRTFNYGYTF. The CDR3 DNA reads TGTGCCAGCAGTGACCCGAGAGACAGAACGTTCAACTATGGCTACACCTTC.

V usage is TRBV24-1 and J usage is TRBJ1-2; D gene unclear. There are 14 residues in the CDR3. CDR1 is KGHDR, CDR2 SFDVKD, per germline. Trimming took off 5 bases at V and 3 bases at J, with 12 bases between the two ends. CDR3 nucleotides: TGTGCCACCAGTGTCCACGGTGAAGACTATGGCTACACCTTC. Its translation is CATSVHGEDYGYTF.

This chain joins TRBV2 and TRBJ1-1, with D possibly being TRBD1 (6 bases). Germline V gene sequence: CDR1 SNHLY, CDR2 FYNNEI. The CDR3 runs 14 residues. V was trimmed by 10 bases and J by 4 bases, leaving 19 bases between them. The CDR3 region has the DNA TGTGCCACCACTATAGCGGCGGGGGCCACTGAAGCTTTCTTT. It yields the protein CATTIAAGATEAFF. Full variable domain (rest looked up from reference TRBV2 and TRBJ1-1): EPEVTQTPSHQVTQMGQEVILRCVPISNHLYFYWYRQILGQKVEFLVSFYNNEISEKSEIFDDQFSVERPDGSNFTLKIRSTKLEDSAMYFCATTIAAGATEAFFGQGTRLTVV.

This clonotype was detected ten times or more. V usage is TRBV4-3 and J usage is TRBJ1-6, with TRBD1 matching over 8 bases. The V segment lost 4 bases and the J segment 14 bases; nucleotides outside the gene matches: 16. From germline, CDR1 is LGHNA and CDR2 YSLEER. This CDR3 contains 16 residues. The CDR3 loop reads CASSRSGQGADWALHF. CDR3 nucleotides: TGCGCCAGCAGCCGGAGCGGGCAGGGGGCTGATTGGGCCCTCCACTTT.

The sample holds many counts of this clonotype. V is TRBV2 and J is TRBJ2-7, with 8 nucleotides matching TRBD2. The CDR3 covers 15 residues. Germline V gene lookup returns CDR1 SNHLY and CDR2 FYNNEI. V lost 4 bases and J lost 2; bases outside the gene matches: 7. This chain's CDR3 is CASSGPGGRAYEQYF. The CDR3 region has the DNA TGTGCCAGCAGTGGGCCGGGGGGGAGGGCCTACGAGCAGTACTTC.

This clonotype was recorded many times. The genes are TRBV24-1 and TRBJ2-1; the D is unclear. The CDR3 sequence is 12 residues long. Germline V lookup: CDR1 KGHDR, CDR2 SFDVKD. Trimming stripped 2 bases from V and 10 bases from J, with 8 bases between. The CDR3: CATSDYTLEQFF. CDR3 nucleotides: TGTGCCACCAGTGATTATACCCTAGAGCAGTTCTTC.

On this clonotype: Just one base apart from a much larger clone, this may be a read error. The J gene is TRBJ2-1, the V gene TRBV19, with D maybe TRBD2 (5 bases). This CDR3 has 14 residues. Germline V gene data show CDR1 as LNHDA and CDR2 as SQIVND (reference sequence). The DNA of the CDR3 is TGTGCCAGTAGTCGGACTGGTCCCTACAATGGGCAGTTCTTC. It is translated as CASSRTGPYNGQFF.

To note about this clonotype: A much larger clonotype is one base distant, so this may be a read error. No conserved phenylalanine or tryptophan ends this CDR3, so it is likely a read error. CDR3 protein: CSARDYGAGSEQYY. The CDR3 nucleotides read TGCAGTGCTAGAGATTACGGGGCCGGCTCCGAGCAGTACTAC. This sequence joins TRBV20-1 and TRBJ2-7, with D perhaps matching TRBD1 or TRBD2 (5 bases each). The CDR3 totals 14 residues. V gave up 0 bases and J gave up 6 bases, with 15 bases separating them. CDR1 is DFQATT and CDR2 is SNEGSKA in the germline V gene (reference sequence).

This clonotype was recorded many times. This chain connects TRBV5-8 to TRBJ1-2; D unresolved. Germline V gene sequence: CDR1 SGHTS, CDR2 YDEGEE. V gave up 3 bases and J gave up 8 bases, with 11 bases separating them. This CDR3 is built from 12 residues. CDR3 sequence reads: CASSSDSLGYTF. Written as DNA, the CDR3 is TGTGCCAGCAGCTCGGATTCCCTCGGCTACACCTTC. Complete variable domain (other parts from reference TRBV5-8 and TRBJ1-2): EAGVTQSPTHLIKTRGQQATLRCSPISGHTSVYWYQQALGLGLQFLLWYDEGEERNRGNFPPRFSGRQFPNYSSELNVNALELEDSALYLCASSSDSLGYTFGSGTRLTVV.

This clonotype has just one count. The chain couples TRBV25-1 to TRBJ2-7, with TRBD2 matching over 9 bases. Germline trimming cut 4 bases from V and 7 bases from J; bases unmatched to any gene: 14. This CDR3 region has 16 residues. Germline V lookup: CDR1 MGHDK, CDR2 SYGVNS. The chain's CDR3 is CASSAPPAREGAEQYF. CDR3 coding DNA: TGTGCCAGCAGTGCCCCGCCGGCGCGGGAGGGGGCGGAGCAGTACTTC.

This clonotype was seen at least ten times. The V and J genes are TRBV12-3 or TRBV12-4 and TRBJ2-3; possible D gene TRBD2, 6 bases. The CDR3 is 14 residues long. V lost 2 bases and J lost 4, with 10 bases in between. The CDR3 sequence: CASSLYRGSDTQYF. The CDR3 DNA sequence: TGTGCCAGCAGTTTATATCGGGGGTCAGATACGCAGTATTTT.

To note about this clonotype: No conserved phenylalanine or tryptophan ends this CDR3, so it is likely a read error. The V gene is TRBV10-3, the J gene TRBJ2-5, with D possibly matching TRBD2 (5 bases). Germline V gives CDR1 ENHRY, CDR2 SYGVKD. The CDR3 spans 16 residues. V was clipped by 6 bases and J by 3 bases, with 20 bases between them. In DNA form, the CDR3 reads TGTGCCATCAGCGAGGCAGAGGGCCTTTCAAAAGAGACCCAGTACCTC. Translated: CAISEAEGLSKETQYL.

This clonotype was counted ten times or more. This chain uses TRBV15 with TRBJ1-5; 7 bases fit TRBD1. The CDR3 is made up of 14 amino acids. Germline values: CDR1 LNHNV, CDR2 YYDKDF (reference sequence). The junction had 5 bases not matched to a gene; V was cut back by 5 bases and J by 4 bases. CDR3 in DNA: TGTGCCACCAGCGGCAGGGGGATTAATCAGCCCCAGCATTTT. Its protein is CATSGRGINQPQHF.

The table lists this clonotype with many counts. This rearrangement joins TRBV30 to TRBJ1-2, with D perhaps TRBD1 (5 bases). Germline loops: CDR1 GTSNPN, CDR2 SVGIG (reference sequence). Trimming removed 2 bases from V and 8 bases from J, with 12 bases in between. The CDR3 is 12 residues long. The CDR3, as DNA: TGTGCCTGGAGTAGGCAGGGTTACGGCTACACCTTC. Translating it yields CAWSRQGYGYTF.

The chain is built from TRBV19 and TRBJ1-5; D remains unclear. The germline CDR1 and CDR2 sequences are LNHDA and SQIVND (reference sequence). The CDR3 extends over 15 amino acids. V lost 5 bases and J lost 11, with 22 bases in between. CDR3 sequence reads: CASSPRRAVQETQHF. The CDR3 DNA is TGTGCCAGTAGTCCCCGACGGGCCGTTCAAGAGACCCAGCATTTT. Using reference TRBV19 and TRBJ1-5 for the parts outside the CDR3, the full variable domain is DGGITQSPKYLFRKEGQNVTLSCEQNLNHDAMYWYRQDPGQGLRLIYYSQIVNDFQKGDIAEGYSVSREKKESFPLTVTSAQKNPTAFYLCASSPRRAVQETQHFGDGTRLSIL.

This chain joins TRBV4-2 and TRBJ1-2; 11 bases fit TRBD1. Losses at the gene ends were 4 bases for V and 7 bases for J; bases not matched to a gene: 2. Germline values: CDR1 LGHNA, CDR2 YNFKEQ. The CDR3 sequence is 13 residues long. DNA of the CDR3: TGTGCCAGCAGCCGGACAGGGGGCTCTGGCTACACCTTC. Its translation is CASSRTGGSGYTF.

The CDR3 DNA follows: TGTGCCAGCAGTGAGGGGGGAGGGGCCAACGTCCTGACTTTC. Translation: CASSEGGGANVLTF. The chain has TRBV6-5 and TRBJ2-6; either TRBD1 or TRBD2 may fit D (6 bases each). Germline-derived CDR1 and CDR2 are MNHEY and SVGAGI. The CDR3 has 14 residues. The V end was cut by 5 bases, the J end by 4 bases, with 9 bases between.